Listed here are 8 T cell receptor beta chains from one sample, sequenced in a study of CD8 T cells in ankylosing spondylitis. TCRdb reanalysed the 5' RACE reads using MiXCR and keeps one entry per CDR3 protein. The table shows around 300,000 distinct CDR3 sequences, with under 25% occurring only once. The sample was blood, either unsorted or a sorted T cell fraction (not recorded which). The receptors derive from a female donor with ankylosing spondylitis or in good health (not recorded which).

This clonotype was observed a few times. This chain links TRBV5-6 with TRBJ2-6; either TRBD1 or TRBD2 may supply D (6 bases each). CDR1 is SGHDT and CDR2 is YYEEEE in the germline V gene. There are 15 residues in the CDR3. Trimming shortened V by 5 bases and J by 1 base, and 10 bases separated the two germline ends. CDR3: CASRLGGSGANVLTF. CDR3 in DNA: TGTGCCAGCAGACTAGGGGGGTCTGGGGCCAACGTCCTGACTTTC.

This clonotype was counted ten times or more. This chain uses TRBV11-2 with TRBJ2-3; 7 bases agree with TRBD1. The CDR3 contains 15 residues. Looked up from germline, CDR1 is SGHAT and CDR2 is FQNNGV. Losses at the gene ends were 7 bases for V and 2 bases for J; bases not matched to a gene: 9. This chain's CDR3 is CASTRQGDLTDTQYF. In nucleotides, the CDR3 is TGTGCCAGCACAAGACAGGGAGACCTCACAGATACGCAGTATTTT.

In this sample, this clonotype turned up a few times. The rearrangement links TRBV29-1 to TRBJ2-1, with a possible D match to TRBD1 (6 bases). CDR3 length: 14 residues. Germline CDR1 is SQVTM and CDR2 is ANQGSEA. The V end lost 4 bases, the J end lost 3 bases, and 13 bases lay between the germline ends. This chain's CDR3 is CSVGGHASYNEQFF. The CDR3 DNA reads as TGCAGCGTTGGGGGACATGCTAGCTACAATGAGCAGTTCTTC.

This clonotype appeared many times. V is TRBV6-2 or TRBV6-3 and J is TRBJ1-5; D unclear. Trimming removed 4 bases at V and 1 base at J, with 11 bases between. The CDR3 sequence is 15 residues long. CDR1 and CDR2 from the germline V gene are MNHEY and SVGEGT. The CDR3 DNA follows: TGTGCCAGCAGTTGGGCAGCCACGAGCAATCAGCCCCAGCATTTT. Translating it yields CASSWAATSNQPQHF.

There are a few counts of this clonotype. The chain uses TRBV12-5 and TRBJ1-1, with 10 nucleotides matching TRBD1. Germline CDR1 and CDR2: LGHNT and FRNRAP. The CDR3 runs 15 residues. V was pared by 6 bases and J by 5 bases, with 9 bases of the junction left unmatched. Here the CDR3 DNA reads TGTGCTAGTGGCAAGCCGGGACAGGGGTGGACTGAAGCTTTCTTT. Translating it yields CASGKPGQGWTEAFF.

This clonotype was seen only a few times. This chain uses TRBV20-1 with TRBJ2-6; no clear D gene. V was shortened by 1 base and J by 3 bases, with 7 bases between the two germline ends. The CDR3 contains 14 residues. From germline, CDR1 is DFQATT and CDR2 SNEGSKA (reference sequence). The CDR3 nucleotides read TGCAGTGCTAGAGTTGTGGATGGGGCCAACGTCCTGACTTTC. Amino acids: CSARVVDGANVLTF.

The chain is built from TRBV6-5 and TRBJ1-5; D gene ambiguous. The CDR3 runs 14 residues. The germline gives CDR1 MNHEY, CDR2 SVGAGI. V dropped 5 bases and J dropped 5 bases, with 13 bases sitting between them. The CDR3 DNA is TGTGCCAGCAGTCACAGTCCCGGGGATCAGCCCCAGCATTTT. Its protein product is CASSHSPGDQPQHF.

In its sample, this clonotype was seen a few times. V is TRBV6-2 or TRBV6-3 and J is TRBJ2-3, with 7 positions matching TRBD2. This CDR3 is 15 amino acids long. J was trimmed by 0 bases and V by 6 bases; bases with no gene match: 6. CDR1 and CDR2 (germline): MNHEY, SVGEGT. CDR3 region: CASRVAGVSTDTQYF. The CDR3, as DNA: TGTGCCAGCAGGGTAGCGGGCGTAAGCACAGATACGCAGTATTTT.